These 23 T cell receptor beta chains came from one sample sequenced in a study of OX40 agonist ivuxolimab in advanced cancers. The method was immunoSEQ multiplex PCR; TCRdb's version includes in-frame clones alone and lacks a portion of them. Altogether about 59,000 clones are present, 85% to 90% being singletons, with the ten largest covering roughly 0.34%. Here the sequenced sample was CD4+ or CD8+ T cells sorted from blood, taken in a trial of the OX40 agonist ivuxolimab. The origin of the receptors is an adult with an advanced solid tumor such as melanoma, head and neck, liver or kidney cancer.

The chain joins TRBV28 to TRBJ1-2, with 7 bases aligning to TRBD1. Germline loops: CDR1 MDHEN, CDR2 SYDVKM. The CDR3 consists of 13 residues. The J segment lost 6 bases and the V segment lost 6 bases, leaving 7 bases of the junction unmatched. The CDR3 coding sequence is TGTGCCAGCAGCCTCCCCACAGGGGATGGCTACACCTTC. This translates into CASSLPTGDGYTF.

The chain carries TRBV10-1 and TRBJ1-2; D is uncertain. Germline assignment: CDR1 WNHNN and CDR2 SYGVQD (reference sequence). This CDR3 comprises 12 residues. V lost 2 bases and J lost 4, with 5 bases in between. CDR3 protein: CASSEDGYGYTF. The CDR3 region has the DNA TGCGCCAGCAGTGAGGATGGCTATGGCTACACCTTC.

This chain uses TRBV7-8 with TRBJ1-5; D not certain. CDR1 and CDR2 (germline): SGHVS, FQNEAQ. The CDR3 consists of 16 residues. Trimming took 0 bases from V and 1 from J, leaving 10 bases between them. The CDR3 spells CASSLARAVSNQPQHF. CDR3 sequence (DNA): TGTGCCAGCAGCTTAGCTCGGGCAGTCAGCAATCAGCCCCAGCATTTT.

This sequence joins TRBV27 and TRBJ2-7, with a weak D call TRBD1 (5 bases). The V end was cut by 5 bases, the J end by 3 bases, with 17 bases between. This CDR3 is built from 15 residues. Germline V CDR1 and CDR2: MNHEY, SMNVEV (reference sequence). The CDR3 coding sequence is TGTGCCAGCAGTCAGCCAGGTCAGGGCGGCTACGAGCAGTACTTC. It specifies CASSQPGQGGYEQYF.

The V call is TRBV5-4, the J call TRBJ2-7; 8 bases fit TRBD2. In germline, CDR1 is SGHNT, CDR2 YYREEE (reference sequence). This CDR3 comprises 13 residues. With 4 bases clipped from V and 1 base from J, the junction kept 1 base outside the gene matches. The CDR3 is CASSPGGSYEQYF. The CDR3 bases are TGTGCCAGCAGCCCGGGGGGGTCCTACGAGCAGTACTTC.

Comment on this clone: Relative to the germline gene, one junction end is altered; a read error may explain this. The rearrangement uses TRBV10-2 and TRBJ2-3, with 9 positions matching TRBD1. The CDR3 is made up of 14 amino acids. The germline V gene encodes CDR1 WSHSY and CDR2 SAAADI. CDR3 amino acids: CAGSETGGADTQYF. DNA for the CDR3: TGCGCCGGCAGTGAGACAGGGGGGGCAGATACGCAGTATTTT.

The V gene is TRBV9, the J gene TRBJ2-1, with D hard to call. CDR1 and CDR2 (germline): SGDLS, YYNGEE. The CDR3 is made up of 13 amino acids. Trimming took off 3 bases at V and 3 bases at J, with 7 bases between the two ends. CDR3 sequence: CASSERDYNEQFF. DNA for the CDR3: TGTGCCAGCAGCGAGAGAGACTACAATGAGCAGTTCTTC.

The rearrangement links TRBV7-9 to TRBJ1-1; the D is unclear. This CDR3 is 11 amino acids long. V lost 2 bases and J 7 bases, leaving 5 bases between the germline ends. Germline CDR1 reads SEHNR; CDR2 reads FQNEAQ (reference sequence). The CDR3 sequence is CASSLWGEAFF. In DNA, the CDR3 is TGTGCCAGCAGCTTATGGGGTGAAGCTTTCTTT.

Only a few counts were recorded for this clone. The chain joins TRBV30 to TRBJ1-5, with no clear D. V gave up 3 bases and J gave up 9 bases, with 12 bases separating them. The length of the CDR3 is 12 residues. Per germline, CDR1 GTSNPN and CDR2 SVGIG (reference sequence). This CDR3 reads CAWRQPGGPQHF. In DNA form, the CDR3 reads TGTGCCTGGAGACAGCCGGGAGGGCCCCAGCATTTT. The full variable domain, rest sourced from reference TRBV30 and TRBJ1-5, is SQTIHQWPATLVQPVGSPLSLECTVEGTSNPNLYWYRQAAGRGLQLLFYSVGIGQISSEVPQNLSASRPQDRQFILSSKKLLLSDSGFYLCAWRQPGGPQHFGDGTRLSIL.

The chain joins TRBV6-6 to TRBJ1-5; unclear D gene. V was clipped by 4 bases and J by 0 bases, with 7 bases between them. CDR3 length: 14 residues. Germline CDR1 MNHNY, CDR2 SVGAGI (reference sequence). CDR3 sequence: CASSSSYSNQPQHF. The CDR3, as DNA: TGTGCCAGCAGTTCCTCGTATAGCAATCAGCCCCAGCATTTT.

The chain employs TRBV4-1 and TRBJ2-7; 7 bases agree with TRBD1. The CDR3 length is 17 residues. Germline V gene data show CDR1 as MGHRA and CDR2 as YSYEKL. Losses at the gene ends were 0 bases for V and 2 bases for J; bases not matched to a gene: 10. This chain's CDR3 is CASSQEVLGDRPYEQYF. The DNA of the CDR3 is TGCGCCAGCAGCCAAGAAGTTTTAGGGGACAGACCCTACGAGCAGTACTTC.

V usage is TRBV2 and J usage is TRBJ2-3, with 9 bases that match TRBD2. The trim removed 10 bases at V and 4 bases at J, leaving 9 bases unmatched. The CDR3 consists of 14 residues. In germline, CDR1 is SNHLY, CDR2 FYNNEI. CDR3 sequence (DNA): TGTGCCACCACTACGGCGGGAGGGCCAGATACGCAGTATTTT. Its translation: CATTTAGGPDTQYF.

The CDR3 reads CASSRDMNTEAFF. In nucleotides, the CDR3 is TGCGCCAGCAGCAGGGATATGAACACTGAAGCTTTCTTT. The V and J genes are TRBV10-1 and TRBJ1-1; maybe TRBD1 (5 bases). The germline V gene has CDR1 WNHNN and CDR2 SYGVQD (reference sequence). V was cut by 6 bases and J by 0 bases, with 8 bases left in between. The length of the CDR3 is 13 residues.

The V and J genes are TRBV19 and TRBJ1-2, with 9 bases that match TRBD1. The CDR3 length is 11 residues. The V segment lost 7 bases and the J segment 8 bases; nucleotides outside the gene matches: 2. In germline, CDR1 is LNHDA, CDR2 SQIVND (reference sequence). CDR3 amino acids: CASNRGRGYTF. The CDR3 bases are TGTGCCAGTAACAGGGGGCGAGGCTACACCTTC.

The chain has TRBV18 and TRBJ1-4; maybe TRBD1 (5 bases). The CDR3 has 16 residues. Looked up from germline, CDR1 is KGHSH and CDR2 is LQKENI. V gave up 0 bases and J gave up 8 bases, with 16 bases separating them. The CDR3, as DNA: TGTGCCAGCTCACCACCGAACCGAGGGACTCGGGAAAAACTGTTTTTT. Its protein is CASSPPNRGTREKLFF.

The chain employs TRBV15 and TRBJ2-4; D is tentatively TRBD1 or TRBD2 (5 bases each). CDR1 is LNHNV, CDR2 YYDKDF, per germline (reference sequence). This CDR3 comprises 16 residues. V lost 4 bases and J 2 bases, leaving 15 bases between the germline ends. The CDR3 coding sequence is TGTGCCACCAGCAATGGGGGTCGGATCCCCAAAAACATTCAGTACTTC. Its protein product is CATSNGGRIPKNIQYF.

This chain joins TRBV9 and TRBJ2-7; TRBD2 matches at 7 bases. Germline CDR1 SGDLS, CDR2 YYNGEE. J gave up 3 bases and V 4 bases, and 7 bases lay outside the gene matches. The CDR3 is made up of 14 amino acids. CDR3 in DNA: TGTGCCAGCAGCCCAGGGACTACCGACTACGAGCAGTACTTC. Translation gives CASSPGTTDYEQYF.

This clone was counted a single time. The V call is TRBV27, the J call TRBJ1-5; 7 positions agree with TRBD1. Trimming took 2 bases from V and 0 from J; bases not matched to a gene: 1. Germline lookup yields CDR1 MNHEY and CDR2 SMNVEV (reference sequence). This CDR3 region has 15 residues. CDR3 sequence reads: CASSLQGGSNQPQHF. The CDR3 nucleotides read TGTGCCAGCAGTTTACAGGGGGGTAGCAATCAGCCCCAGCATTTT.

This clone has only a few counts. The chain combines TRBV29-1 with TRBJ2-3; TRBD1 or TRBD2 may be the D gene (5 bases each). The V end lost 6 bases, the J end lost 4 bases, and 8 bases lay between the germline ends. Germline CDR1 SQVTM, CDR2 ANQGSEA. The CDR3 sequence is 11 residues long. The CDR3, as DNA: TGCAGCGTGGGGGTGGCAGATACGCAGTATTTT. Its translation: CSVGVADTQYF.

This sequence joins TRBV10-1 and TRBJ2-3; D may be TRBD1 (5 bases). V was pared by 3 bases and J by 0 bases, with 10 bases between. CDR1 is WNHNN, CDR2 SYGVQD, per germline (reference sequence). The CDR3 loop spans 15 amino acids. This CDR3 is CASSEGATSTDTQYF. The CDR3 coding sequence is TGCGCCAGCAGTGAAGGGGCCACTAGCACAGATACGCAGTATTTT.

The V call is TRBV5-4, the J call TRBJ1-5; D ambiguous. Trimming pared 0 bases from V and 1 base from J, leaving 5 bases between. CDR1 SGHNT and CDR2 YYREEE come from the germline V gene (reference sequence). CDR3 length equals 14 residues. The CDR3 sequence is CASSLAESNQPQHF. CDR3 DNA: TGTGCCAGCAGCTTGGCAGAGAGCAATCAGCCCCAGCATTTT.

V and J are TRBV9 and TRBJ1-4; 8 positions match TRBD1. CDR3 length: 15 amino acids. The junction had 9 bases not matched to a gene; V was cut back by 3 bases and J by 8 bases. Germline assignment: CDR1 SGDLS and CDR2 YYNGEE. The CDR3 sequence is CASSGGTGSREKLFF. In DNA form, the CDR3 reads TGTGCCAGCAGCGGAGGGACAGGCTCCCGGGAAAAACTGTTTTTT.

The CDR3 DNA follows: TGTGCCAGCAGTTCTCCGGGACAGGGGACCAATGAGCAGTTCTTC. It codes for CASSSPGQGTNEQFF. The chain is built from TRBV6-1 and TRBJ2-1; the match to TRBD1 covers 10 bases. V was clipped by 5 bases and J by 6 bases; unmatched bases: 7. Germline V lookup: CDR1 MNHNS, CDR2 SASEGT. The CDR3 is 15 residues long.